These 29 T cell receptor beta chains were sequenced from one sample in a study of blood T cell repertoires in COVID-19. The data were produced by immunoSEQ multiplex PCR, yet TCRdb's version contains in-frame clones alone and is incomplete. The table has about 74,000 clones, approximately 85% seen once. The material sequenced was peripheral blood. The receptor source for this set is a man aged 65 to 85 with acute or convalescent COVID-19.

The CDR3 DNA follows: TGTGCCAGCAGTTACTCGGTATACTCGACTCTCGGAAACACCATATATTTT. Its translation: CASSYSVYSTLGNTIYF. The chain uses TRBV6-2 or TRBV6-3 and TRBJ1-3; D is unclear. The CDR3 sequence is 17 residues long. Trimming cost V 0 bases and J 4 bases, with 16 bases left between them. CDR1 and CDR2 (germline): MNHEY, SVGEGT.

The chain couples TRBV4-1 to TRBJ1-4; TRBD1 matches at 8 bases. This CDR3 contains 18 residues. Germline CDR1 reads MGHRA; CDR2 reads YSYEKL. J was trimmed by 8 bases and V by 0 bases; bases with no gene match: 14. This CDR3 reads CASSQDPPSGTGAEKLFF. The CDR3 DNA is TGCGCCAGCAGCCAAGATCCCCCTTCCGGGACAGGCGCCGAAAAACTGTTTTTT.

V and J are TRBV4-2 and TRBJ2-1; 11 bases agree with TRBD1. The CDR3 sequence is 16 residues long. Germline values: CDR1 LGHNA, CDR2 YNFKEQ. Trimming at V came to 3 bases and at J to 9 bases, leaving 10 bases not matched to a gene. CDR3 coding DNA: TGTGCCAGCAGCCAGAATCCGGGACAGGGGGTTGGTGAGCAGTTCTTC. Its translation is CASSQNPGQGVGEQFF.

V is TRBV5-1 and J is TRBJ2-2; TRBD2 matches at 15 bases. The CDR3 totals 18 residues. The V gene end was trimmed by 3 bases and the J gene end by 5 bases; junction bases not matched to a gene: 8. The germline gives CDR1 SGHRS, CDR2 YFSETQ. CDR3 DNA sequence: TGCGCCAGCAGCTCCGGACTAGCGGGAGGGCCGGAAACCGGGGAGCTGTTTTTT. Its protein is CASSSGLAGGPETGELFF.

The CDR3 protein is CSVDGRGYYNEQFF. In nucleotides, the CDR3 is TGCAGCGTTGACGGCAGGGGATACTACAATGAGCAGTTCTTC. The chain couples TRBV29-1 to TRBJ2-1, with a tentative D call TRBD1 (6 bases). V lost 3 bases, J lost 3 bases, and 12 bases lay in between. Germline V gives CDR1 SQVTM, CDR2 ANQGSEA. The CDR3 spans 14 residues.

This clone was picked up a small number of times. The V and J genes are TRBV6-5 and TRBJ2-7; D may be TRBD1 (6 bases). CDR3 size: 14 residues. V shed 6 bases and J shed 3 bases, with 15 bases lying between them. Germline V gene sequence: CDR1 MNHEY, CDR2 SVGAGI. DNA for the CDR3: TGTGCCAGCAGACCCAGGGGTTCCTACTACGAGCAGTACTTC. Amino acids: CASRPRGSYYEQYF.

The chain recombines TRBV19 with TRBJ1-5, with D possibly matching TRBD1 (6 bases). Germline values: CDR1 LNHDA, CDR2 SQIVND (reference sequence). Trimming stripped 10 bases from V and 2 bases from J, with 15 bases between. The CDR3 runs 14 residues. This chain's CDR3 is CATSQGNGNQPQHF. CDR3 nucleotides: TGTGCCACATCTCAGGGGAATGGCAATCAGCCCCAGCATTTT. Supplemented by reference TRBV19 and TRBJ1-5, the full variable domain reads DGGITQSPKYLFRKEGQNVTLSCEQNLNHDAMYWYRQDPGQGLRLIYYSQIVNDFQKGDIAEGYSVSREKKESFPLTVTSAQKNPTAFYLCATSQGNGNQPQHFGDGTRLSIL.

J is TRBJ2-3 and V is TRBV11-2, with 10 bases identical to TRBD2. Germline trimming cut 1 base from V and 5 bases from J; bases unmatched to any gene: 3. There are 15 residues in the CDR3. Looked up from germline, CDR1 is SGHAT and CDR2 is FQNNGV. The CDR3 region is CASSLVSSGRDTQYF. CDR3 DNA: TGTGCCAGCAGCTTAGTGTCTAGCGGGAGAGATACGCAGTATTTT.

The rearrangement links TRBV9 to TRBJ2-2; 7 nucleotides match TRBD1. Germline CDR1 reads SGDLS; CDR2 reads YYNGEE. The J segment lost 6 bases and the V segment lost 4 bases, leaving 9 bases of the junction unmatched. CDR3 length: 15 residues. CDR3 DNA: TGTGCCAGCAGCCTCCGACAGGGCAGTGCCGGGGAGCTGTTTTTT. This sequence encodes CASSLRQGSAGELFF.

This chain connects TRBV3-1 (or the pseudogene TRBV3-2) to TRBJ1-5; D is undetermined. Trimming shortened V by 4 bases and J by 5 bases, and 9 bases separated the two germline ends. Germline CDR1 is LGHDT and CDR2 is YNNKEL (reference sequence). The CDR3 covers 13 residues. The CDR3 protein is CASSLTIDQPQHF. CDR3 nucleotide sequence: TGTGCCAGCAGCCTAACTATAGATCAGCCCCAGCATTTT.

The CDR3 region has the DNA TGTGCCAGCTCACCGGCGACTAGCGGGATCTCCTACGAGCAGTACTTC. It yields the protein CASSPATSGISYEQYF. The rearrangement links TRBV18 to TRBJ2-7, with 11 bases aligning to TRBD2. This CDR3 region has 16 residues. Germline V gene sequence: CDR1 KGHSH, CDR2 LQKENI. V lost 3 bases, J lost 0 bases, and 4 bases stayed unmatched.

The rearrangement joins TRBV20-1 to TRBJ2-7, with a weak D call TRBD1 (5 bases). This CDR3 has 11 amino acids. The V end lost 6 bases, the J end lost 3 bases, and 9 bases lay between the germline ends. Germline V lookup: CDR1 DFQATT, CDR2 SNEGSKA (reference sequence). Here the CDR3 DNA reads TGCAGTGCCAGACAGATCTACGAGCAGTACTTC. The encoded protein is CSARQIYEQYF.

The chain links TRBV5-8 to TRBJ2-7, with 8 bases matching TRBD1. Germline V CDR1 and CDR2: SGHTS, YDEGEE. J lost 6 bases, V lost 2 bases, and 4 bases had no gene match. The CDR3 spans 13 residues. The CDR3 DNA is TGTGCCAGCAGCTTAAGACAGGGGACCGAGCAGTACTTC. This encodes CASSLRQGTEQYF.

The V gene is TRBV5-1, the J gene TRBJ2-5; weak D call: TRBD1 (5 bases). The germline V gene has CDR1 SGHRS and CDR2 YFSETQ. The CDR3 covers 13 residues. Trimming removed 4 bases from V and 1 base from J, with 8 bases in between. The CDR3 DNA reads TGCGCCAGCAGCGCCCAGGGCCAAGAGACCCAGTACTTC. This sequence encodes CASSAQGQETQYF.

This chain links TRBV27 with TRBJ1-5, with D maybe TRBD1 (6 bases). The germline CDR1 and CDR2 sequences are MNHEY and SMNVEV (reference sequence). The V end was cut by 7 bases, the J end by 3 bases, with 13 bases between. The CDR3 is 14 residues long. This CDR3 reads CASTSTGFNQPQHF. CDR3 nucleotide sequence: TGTGCCAGCACCTCGACAGGCTTCAATCAGCCCCAGCATTTT.

The chain is built from TRBV15 and TRBJ1-2, with 10 positions matching TRBD1. In germline, CDR1 is LNHNV, CDR2 YYDKDF (reference sequence). The CDR3 spans 15 residues. V trimming: 0 bases; J trimming: 7 bases; junction bases outside the gene matches: 5. CDR3 loop: CATSREGTGAGGYTF. The CDR3 coding sequence is TGTGCCACCAGCAGAGAGGGGACAGGGGCTGGTGGCTACACCTTC. The whole variable domain, remainder taken from reference TRBV15 and TRBJ1-2, is DAMVIQNPRYQVTQFGKPVTLSCSQTLNHNVMYWYQQKSSQAPKLLFHYYDKDFNNEADTPDNFQSRRPNTSFCFLDIRSPGLGDTAMYLCATSREGTGAGGYTFGSGTRLTVV.

The gene calls are TRBV11-2 and TRBJ2-3; D remains ambiguous. Trimming shortened V by 2 bases and J by 1 base, and 16 bases separated the two germline ends. Germline CDR1 is SGHAT and CDR2 is FQNNGV. CDR3 length: 17 residues. DNA for the CDR3: TGTGCCAGCAGCTTACTGTCGCGGCCCCGGGGCACAGATACGCAGTATTTT. It translates to CASSLLSRPRGTDTQYF. Filled out from reference TRBV11-2 and TRBJ2-3, the complete variable domain reads EAGVAQSPRYKIIEKRQSVAFWCNPISGHATLYWYQQILGQGPKLLIQFQNNGVVDDSQLPKDRFSAERLKGVDSTLKIQPAKLEDSAVYLCASSLLSRPRGTDTQYFGPGTRLTVL.

The chain couples TRBV15 to TRBJ2-3; D is possibly TRBD1 (5 bases). This CDR3 spans 15 amino acids. The germline V and J ends were trimmed by 2 bases and 2 bases, with 11 bases remaining between them. Germline CDR1 LNHNV, CDR2 YYDKDF (reference sequence). The DNA for the CDR3 is TGTGCCACCAGCAGATCCCGGACAATCACAGATACGCAGTATTTT. This codes for CATSRSRTITDTQYF.

The chain has TRBV6-5 and TRBJ2-3; 7 nucleotides line up with TRBD1. The CDR3 is made up of 13 amino acids. The germline CDR1 and CDR2 sequences are MNHEY and SVGAGI. V was pared by 5 bases and J by 4 bases, with 3 bases of the junction left unmatched. In DNA form, the CDR3 reads TGTGCCAGCAGTACAGGGGTCCCAGATACGCAGTATTTT. Its protein product is CASSTGVPDTQYF.

The chain is built from TRBV7-9 and TRBJ1-4; TRBD1 matches 9 bases. V was clipped by 1 base and J by 5 bases; unmatched bases: 2. This CDR3 is 15 amino acids long. The germline gives CDR1 SEHNR, CDR2 FQNEAQ (reference sequence). The CDR3 reads CASSLVGTGNEKLFF. Here the CDR3 DNA reads TGTGCCAGCAGCTTAGTAGGGACAGGGAATGAAAAACTGTTTTTT.

This chain uses TRBV11-2 with TRBJ1-3, with D uncertain. CDR1 and CDR2 from the germline V gene are SGHAT and FQNNGV. CDR3 size: 16 residues. V was trimmed by 4 bases and J by 4 bases, leaving 17 bases between them. The CDR3 sequence is CASSSTPIVSGNTIYF. The DNA for the CDR3 is TGTGCCAGCAGCTCGACTCCGATCGTATCGGGAAACACCATATATTTT.

This chain links TRBV19 with TRBJ1-5; the match to TRBD1 covers 8 bases. CDR3 length equals 16 residues. Germline lookup yields CDR1 LNHDA and CDR2 SQIVND (reference sequence). V lost 6 bases, J lost 3 bases, and 10 bases stayed unmatched. The CDR3 nucleotides read TGTGCCAGTAGACCACCATCGACAGGGGTCAATCAGCCCCAGCATTTT. It codes for CASRPPSTGVNQPQHF.

The V call is TRBV28, the J call TRBJ1-5; 10 bases are a match to TRBD1. Germline trimming cut 6 bases from V and 3 bases from J; bases unmatched to any gene: 8. CDR1 MDHEN and CDR2 SYDVKM come from the germline V gene. The CDR3 is 16 residues long. This CDR3 is CASSQGQGRVNQPQHF. The CDR3 DNA is TGTGCCAGCAGCCAGGGACAGGGGAGAGTCAATCAGCCCCAGCATTTT.

This chain links TRBV9 with TRBJ2-1; 9 bases agree with TRBD2. The V gene's germline CDR1 is SGDLS and CDR2 YYNGEE. J gave up 5 bases and V 0 bases, and 6 bases lay outside the gene matches. The CDR3 has 16 amino acids. CDR3 in amino acids: CASSVGPAGGDNEQFF. DNA for the CDR3: TGTGCCAGCAGCGTAGGCCCCGCGGGAGGGGACAATGAGCAGTTCTTC. Drawing the rest from reference TRBV9 and TRBJ2-1, the complete variable domain is DSGVTQTPKHLITATGQRVTLRCSPRSGDLSVYWYQQSLDQGLQFLIQYYNGEERAKGNILERFSAQQFPDLHSELNLSSLELGDSALYFCASSVGPAGGDNEQFFGPGTRLTVL.

This chain joins TRBV28 and TRBJ1-1, with D tentatively TRBD1 (5 bases). Per the germline V gene, CDR1 is MDHEN and CDR2 is SYDVKM. CDR3 length equals 15 residues. The V end was cut by 3 bases, the J end by 3 bases, with 14 bases between. CDR3 DNA sequence: TGTGCCAGCAGTTTTTATGGGGCCAGGGACACTGAAGCTTTCTTT. It translates to CASSFYGARDTEAFF.

In DNA, the CDR3 is TGTGCCAGCAGCGTACAGGACAGGCCCACGGTTGACACCATATATTTT. Protein sequence: CASSVQDRPTVDTIYF. This chain joins TRBV9 and TRBJ1-3, with 7 nucleotides matching TRBD1. Germline lookup yields CDR1 SGDLS and CDR2 YYNGEE. The CDR3 contains 16 residues. V lost 1 base, J lost 8 bases, and 12 bases stayed unmatched.

The chain uses TRBV5-1 and TRBJ2-1, with TRBD2 matching over 9 bases. The CDR3 contains 17 residues. V trimming: 1 base; J trimming: 5 bases; junction bases outside the gene matches: 10. Germline-derived CDR1 and CDR2 are SGHRS and YFSETQ. CDR3 coding DNA: TGCGCCAGCAGCTTGCACGGGGCGGCTAGCGGGAACAATGAGCAGTTCTTC. Its protein product is CASSLHGAASGNNEQFF.

The chain uses TRBV18 and TRBJ2-2; 10 positions agree with TRBD2. CDR1 is KGHSH, CDR2 LQKENI, per germline. The V gene end was trimmed by 1 base and the J gene end by 0 bases; junction bases not matched to a gene: 8. The CDR3 contains 19 residues. CDR3 protein: CASSPLGLAANANTGELFF. DNA for the CDR3: TGTGCCAGCTCACCACTAGGACTAGCGGCCAACGCGAACACCGGGGAGCTGTTTTTT.

This clone was counted once. The chain couples TRBV3-1 (or the pseudogene TRBV3-2) to TRBJ1-5, with D possibly TRBD1 on 5 matching bases. The CDR3 has 15 amino acids. Trimming took 4 bases from V and 4 from J, leaving 14 bases between them. Looked up from germline, CDR1 is LGHDT and CDR2 is YNNKEL (reference sequence). Written as DNA, the CDR3 is TGTGCCAGCAGCCCCCGGGGGGTTCGGAATCAGCCCCAGCATTTT. It codes for CASSPRGVRNQPQHF.